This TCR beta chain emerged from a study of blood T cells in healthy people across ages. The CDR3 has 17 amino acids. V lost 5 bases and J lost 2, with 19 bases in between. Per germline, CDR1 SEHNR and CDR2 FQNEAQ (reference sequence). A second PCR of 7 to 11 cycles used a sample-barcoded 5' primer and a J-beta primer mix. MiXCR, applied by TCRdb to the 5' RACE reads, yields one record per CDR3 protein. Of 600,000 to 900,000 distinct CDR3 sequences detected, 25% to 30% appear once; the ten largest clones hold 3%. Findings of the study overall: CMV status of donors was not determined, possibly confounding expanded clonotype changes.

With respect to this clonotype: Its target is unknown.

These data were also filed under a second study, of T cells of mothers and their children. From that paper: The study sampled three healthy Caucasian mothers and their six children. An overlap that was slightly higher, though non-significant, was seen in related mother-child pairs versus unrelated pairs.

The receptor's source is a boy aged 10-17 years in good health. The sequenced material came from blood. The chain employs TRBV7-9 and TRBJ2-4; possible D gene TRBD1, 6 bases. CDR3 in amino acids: CASSHPKQGHTKNIQYF. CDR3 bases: TGTGCCAGCAGCCATCCCAAACAGGGACATACCAAAAACATTCAGTACTTC.